This TCR beta chain was recorded in a study of CD8 T cells in ankylosing spondylitis (dated by TCRdb to 2017 to 2019). Regarding the study in general: The study set out to find disease-linked TCR variants by profiling T cell receptor beta repertoires in ankylosing spondylitis patients and healthy donors. The full study cohort comprised 20 to 25 ankylosing spondylitis patients and around 100 healthy donors. Peripheral blood was sampled, and synovial fluid was additionally collected from ankylosing spondylitis patients.

Results and caveats for the whole study, not just this receptor: A TCR beta motif of eight highly homologous amino acid variants appeared characteristic of blood from ankylosing spondylitis patients. Some TCR beta motif variants had previously been reported in synovial fluid and blood of reactive arthritis patients, which suggested common disease-initiation mechanisms. The disease-linked clones had a CD8+ phenotype and were found at relatively low frequencies in peripheral blood. Significant enrichment of the disease-linked clones was reported in matched synovial fluid samples from ankylosing spondylitis patients.

For sequencing, an Illumina HiSeq 2500 was employed. Quantitative 5'-RACE with molecular barcodes was the method used to prepare the TCR beta libraries. The study's processing was this. To identify disease-linked TCR variants, a new computational method was used, one built on a probabilistic model of VDJ rearrangement. TCRdb passed the public sequencing reads through fastp at Q25 and MiXCR, retaining productive beta sequences. Every entry covers one CDR3 protein and lists the most common genes and DNA from its rows. Clone size and V and J calls follow TCRdb, not the original study. Across this sample there are 700,000 to 850,000 distinct CDR3 sequences, with roughly 12% seen only once. The ten largest clones take up more than 0.5% of the sample. The junction shows trimming of 3 bases on V and 4 bases on J, plus 15 bases between the germline ends. The CDR3 contains 14 residues, cysteine and phenylalanine counted. CDR3 DNA is the only sequence kept; it has 42 bases, read in frame from the first base. Reading the germline V gene (reference sequence) gives CDR1 DFQATT and CDR2 SNEGSKA.

In its sample, this clonotype was seen a few times. What antigen it recognizes has not been identified. One base away there is no much larger clone; base qualities are not given. The sequence derives from a male donor with ankylosing spondylitis. The material sequenced was blood, either unsorted or a sorted T cell fraction (not recorded which). The chain is made from TRBV20-1 and TRBJ1-2; TRBD1 could be the D gene, as 5 bases match. The nucleotides are TGCAGTGCTAGGGTGGCGCAGGGCGGCTATGGCTACACCTTC. Its coded protein is CSARVAQGGYGYTF.